In its sample, the clone carrying this T cell receptor (beta chain) was seen once. PCR was performed a second time for 7 to 11 cycles using a sample-barcoded 5' primer and a J-beta primer mix. Every cDNA molecule bore a tag from a template-switch adaptor containing 12 random nucleotides. MiXCR, run by TCRdb on the 5' RACE reads, gives a single entry per CDR3 protein. Of hundreds of thousands of distinct CDR3 sequences listed, under 45% were seen once; the top ten hold about a fifth. The sample belongs to a study of blood T cells in healthy people across ages. V was clipped by 5 bases and J by 9 bases, with 20 bases between them. Germline V lookup: CDR1 SGHTA, CDR2 FQGNSA. The CDR3 sequence is 16 residues long.

The sample taken for sequencing was blood. The sequence derives from a man in his fifties or sixties in good health. The V gene is TRBV7-2, the J gene TRBJ1-6; weak D call: TRBD1 (5 bases). In nucleotides, the CDR3 is TGTGCCAGCAGCACCGCCGGGACCGCATCTAGTTCACCCCTCCACTTT. Protein product: CASSTAGTASSSPLHF.